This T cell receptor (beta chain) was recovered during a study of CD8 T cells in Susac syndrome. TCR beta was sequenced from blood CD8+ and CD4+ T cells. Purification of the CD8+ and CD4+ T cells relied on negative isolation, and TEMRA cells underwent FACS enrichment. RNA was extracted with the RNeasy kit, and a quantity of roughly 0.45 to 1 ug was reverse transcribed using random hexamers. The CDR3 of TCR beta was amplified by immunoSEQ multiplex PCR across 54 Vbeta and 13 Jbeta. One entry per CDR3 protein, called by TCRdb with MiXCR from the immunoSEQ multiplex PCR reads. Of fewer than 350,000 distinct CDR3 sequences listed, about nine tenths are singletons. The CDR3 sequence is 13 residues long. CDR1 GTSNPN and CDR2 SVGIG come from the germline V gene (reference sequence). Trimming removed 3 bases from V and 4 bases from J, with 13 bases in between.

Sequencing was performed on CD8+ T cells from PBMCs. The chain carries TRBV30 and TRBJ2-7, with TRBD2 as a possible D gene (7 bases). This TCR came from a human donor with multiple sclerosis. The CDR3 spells CAWSQGTTYEQYF. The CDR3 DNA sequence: TGTGCCTGGAGCCAGGGGACTACATACGAGCAGTACTTC.